This entry lists 20 T cell receptor beta chains sequenced from one sample in a study of technical replicates of blood from a few donors. The table came from immunoSEQ multiplex PCR; TCRdb's copy has only in-frame clones and leaves some out. Of tens of thousands of clones in the sample, approximately 94% were seen once. The material sequenced was T cells isolated from PBMCs. The source is a human donor in good health.

The chain is built from TRBV30 and TRBJ2-5; a weak D match, TRBD1 (5 bases). This CDR3 contains 18 residues. Between the trimmed V and J ends, which lost 0 bases and 1 base, there was a span of 21 bases. Germline V gene lookup returns CDR1 GTSNPN and CDR2 SVGIG (reference sequence). CDR3 sequence reads: CAWSVGSSIRASQETQYF. The CDR3 DNA reads as TGTGCCTGGAGTGTAGGGTCGTCAATCAGGGCTAGCCAAGAGACCCAGTACTTC.

The V call is TRBV6-1, the J call TRBJ2-4, with D possibly matching TRBD1 (6 bases). Germline CDR1 MNHNS, CDR2 SASEGT. This CDR3 contains 14 residues. Trimming removed 1 base from V and 8 bases from J, with 12 bases in between. The CDR3 region is CASSEVRTVDIQYF. The CDR3 DNA is TGTGCCAGCAGTGAAGTTAGGACAGTGGACATTCAGTACTTC.

The chain couples TRBV15 to TRBJ1-2; no firm D call. Trimming removed 5 bases at V and 4 bases at J, with 11 bases between. Germline lookup yields CDR1 LNHNV and CDR2 YYDKDF (reference sequence). The CDR3 contains 13 residues. The CDR3 region has the DNA TGTGCCACCAGCTGGGAGGGATCCTATGGCTACACCTTC. Residues: CATSWEGSYGYTF. Looking up the rest from reference TRBV15 and TRBJ1-2 gives the full variable domain: DAMVIQNPRYQVTQFGKPVTLSCSQTLNHNVMYWYQQKSSQAPKLLFHYYDKDFNNEADTPDNFQSRRPNTSFCFLDIRSPGLGDTAMYLCATSWEGSYGYTFGSGTRLTVV.

The chain joins TRBV9 to TRBJ2-1; maybe TRBD1 (8 bases). This CDR3 has 15 residues. The germline V and J ends were trimmed by 3 bases and 3 bases, with 13 bases remaining between them. The germline V gene has CDR1 SGDLS and CDR2 YYNGEE. CDR3 protein: CASSGGGTGYNEQFF. DNA for the CDR3: TGTGCCAGCAGCGGGGGGGGGACAGGCTACAATGAGCAGTTCTTC.

V usage is TRBV10-3 and J usage is TRBJ2-1; the D gene is possibly TRBD2 (5 bases). Germline-derived CDR1 and CDR2 are ENHRY and SYGVKD. The CDR3 extends over 13 amino acids. Trimming took off 6 bases at V and 6 bases at J, with 12 bases between the two ends. DNA of the CDR3: TGTGCCATCAGGGCCCCCGCGGGCAATGAGCAGTTCTTC. Translation: CAIRAPAGNEQFF.

This clone was seen only a few times. The chain couples TRBV19 to TRBJ1-5; a possible D gene is TRBD1 (5 bases). Trimming took off 4 bases at V and 3 bases at J, with 7 bases between the two ends. This CDR3 contains 13 residues. Germline assignment: CDR1 LNHDA and CDR2 SQIVND (reference sequence). The CDR3 bases are TGTGCCAGTAGTAGGGGACTCAATCAGCCCCAGCATTTT. Translated: CASSRGLNQPQHF.

V usage is TRBV11-2 and J usage is TRBJ2-2; the D gene is possibly TRBD1 (5 bases). Germline V CDR1 and CDR2: SGHAT, FQNNGV. V lost 6 bases and J lost 6, with 14 bases in between. The CDR3 spans 14 residues. The CDR3 spells CASSASLGPGELFF. The DNA for the CDR3 is TGTGCCAGCAGTGCGTCTTTGGGGCCCGGGGAGCTGTTTTTT.

The rearrangement joins TRBV18 to TRBJ2-7, with TRBD1 matching 11 bases. Germline assignment: CDR1 KGHSH and CDR2 LQKENI. The CDR3 spans 15 residues. The trim removed 3 bases at V and 4 bases at J, leaving 5 bases unmatched. The CDR3 DNA follows: TGTGCCAGCTCACCTACAGGACAGGGGGCGTACGAGCAGTACTTC. It yields the protein CASSPTGQGAYEQYF.

The chain combines TRBV7-9 with TRBJ2-1; TRBD2 is a possible D gene (5 bases). CDR1 is SEHNR and CDR2 is FQNEAQ in the germline V gene (reference sequence). V lost 7 bases and J 14 bases, leaving 18 bases between the germline ends. The CDR3 is 12 amino acids. CDR3 DNA sequence: TGTGCCAGCAACCCTACTTCAGCGGACGAGTTCTTC. It specifies CASNPTSADEFF.

CDR3 sequence reads: CASSAGGARQYF. The CDR3 DNA sequence: TGTGCCAGCAGTGCCGGGGGGGCACGGCAGTACTTC. This chain connects TRBV6-1 to TRBJ2-5, with 8 bases aligning to TRBD2. V was clipped by 4 bases and J by 11 bases; unmatched bases: 6. The CDR3 is 12 residues long. Per the germline V gene, CDR1 is MNHNS and CDR2 is SASEGT.

The V gene is TRBV6-5, the J gene TRBJ2-7; a possible D gene is TRBD1 (5 bases). The CDR3 loop spans 16 amino acids. Looked up from germline, CDR1 is MNHEY and CDR2 is SVGAGI. Trimming took 2 bases from V and 1 from J, leaving 15 bases between them. CDR3 sequence: CASSYHQGTQSYEQYF. The DNA for the CDR3 is TGTGCCAGCAGTTACCATCAGGGAACGCAGTCCTACGAGCAGTACTTC.

The chain recombines TRBV6-4 with TRBJ2-3; the D gene is possibly TRBD1 (5 bases). Germline values: CDR1 MRHNA, CDR2 SNTAGT. This CDR3 contains 18 residues. The V and J ends lost 3 bases and 0 bases respectively, with 19 bases between them. CDR3 nucleotides: TGTGCCAGCAGTGAATTTCCCTTAGGGGCATCGAGCACAGATACGCAGTATTTT. It translates to CASSEFPLGASSTDTQYF.

The chain links TRBV19 to TRBJ1-6, with D perhaps matching TRBD1 (6 bases). Germline assignment: CDR1 LNHDA and CDR2 SQIVND (reference sequence). CDR3 length: 17 residues. Trimming removed 3 bases at V and 5 bases at J, with 17 bases between. CDR3 sequence (DNA): TGTGCCAGTAGTATCTGGAGGCTGGGGGCTAATAATTCACCCCTCCACTTT. This translates into CASSIWRLGANNSPLHF.

The rearrangement uses TRBV23-1 and TRBJ2-7, with 7 bases identical to TRBD2. TRBV23-1 is an ORF, with its function uncertain. Trimming cost V 0 bases and J 11 bases; bases outside gene matches: 16. This CDR3 is built from 16 residues. CDR3 DNA: TGCGCCAGCAGTCAATCTAAGCGGGGAGACCCTACGAGCAAGTACTTC. It yields the protein CASSQSKRGDPTSKYF.

The chain joins TRBV7-9 to TRBJ2-7, with TRBD1 matching 9 bases. This CDR3 spans 15 amino acids. CDR1 is SEHNR and CDR2 is FQNEAQ in the germline V gene (reference sequence). After removal of 4 bases from V and 2 bases from J, the junction contained 6 bases not matched to a gene. The CDR3 reads CASSSRDRVPYEQYF. The CDR3 DNA is TGTGCCAGCAGCTCCCGGGACAGGGTACCCTACGAGCAGTACTTC.

The V call is TRBV28, the J call TRBJ1-2; maybe TRBD1 (5 bases). CDR1 is MDHEN, CDR2 SYDVKM, per germline. Trimming shortened V by 3 bases and J by 1 base, and 21 bases separated the two germline ends. The CDR3 length is 18 residues. The DNA for the CDR3 is TGTGCCAGCAGTTTGTGGGGGGAAAGGGATCCTCTTAACTATGGCTACACCTTC. It specifies CASSLWGERDPLNYGYTF.

This chain uses TRBV5-4 with TRBJ2-5, with 10 positions matching TRBD2. The CDR3 loop spans 15 amino acids. CDR1 and CDR2 (germline): SGHNT, YYREEE (reference sequence). The trim removed 4 bases at V and 5 bases at J, leaving 8 bases unmatched. CDR3 residues: CASSLQREGRETQYF. Here the CDR3 DNA reads TGTGCCAGCAGCCTACAGCGGGAGGGAAGGGAGACCCAGTACTTC.

The V and J genes are TRBV5-1 and TRBJ1-6, with D perhaps matching TRBD1 (5 bases). The CDR3 totals 15 residues. Germline-derived CDR1 and CDR2 are SGHRS and YFSETQ. V lost 0 bases to trimming and J lost 6 bases, with 10 bases between them. The CDR3, as DNA: TGCGCCAGCAGCTTGGGATCAGGGTTTAATTCACCCCTCCACTTT. This gives the protein CASSLGSGFNSPLHF.

This sequence joins TRBV2 and TRBJ1-5; 8 bases align to TRBD1. V trimming: 3 bases; J trimming: 2 bases; junction bases outside the gene matches: 0. CDR1 is SNHLY, CDR2 FYNNEI, per germline. The CDR3 has 14 residues. CDR3 loop: CASSDRGRNQPQHF. CDR3 DNA sequence: TGTGCCAGCAGTGACAGGGGGCGCAATCAGCCCCAGCATTTT. Filled out from reference TRBV2 and TRBJ1-5, the complete variable domain reads EPEVTQTPSHQVTQMGQEVILRCVPISNHLYFYWYRQILGQKVEFLVSFYNNEISEKSEIFDDQFSVERPDGSNFTLKIRSTKLEDSAMYFCASSDRGRNQPQHFGDGTRLSIL.

The gene calls are TRBV6-6 and TRBJ2-2; D not resolved. There are 15 residues in the CDR3. The germline V gene encodes CDR1 MNHNY and CDR2 SVGAGI (reference sequence). Trimming left V 0 bases short and J 4 bases short, with 9 bases between. The CDR3 here is CASSYSDGATGELFF. CDR3 bases: TGTGCCAGCAGTTACTCGGATGGAGCCACCGGGGAGCTGTTTTTT.